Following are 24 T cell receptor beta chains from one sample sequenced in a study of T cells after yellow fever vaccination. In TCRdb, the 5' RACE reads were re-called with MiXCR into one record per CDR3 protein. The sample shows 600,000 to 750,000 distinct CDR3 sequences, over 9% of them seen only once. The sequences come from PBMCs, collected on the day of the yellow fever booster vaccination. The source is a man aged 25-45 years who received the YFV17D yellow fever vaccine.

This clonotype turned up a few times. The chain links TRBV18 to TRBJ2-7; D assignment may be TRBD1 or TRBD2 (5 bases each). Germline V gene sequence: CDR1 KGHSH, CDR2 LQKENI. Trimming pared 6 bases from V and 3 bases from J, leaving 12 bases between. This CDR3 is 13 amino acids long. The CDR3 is CASSRDGGYEQYF. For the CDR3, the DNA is TGTGCCAGCTCCCGCGATGGGGGCTACGAGCAGTACTTC.

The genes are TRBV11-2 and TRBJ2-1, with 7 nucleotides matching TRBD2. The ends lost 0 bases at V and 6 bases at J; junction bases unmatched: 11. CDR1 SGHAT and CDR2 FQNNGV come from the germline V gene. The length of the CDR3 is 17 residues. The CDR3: CASSLDGTTPPRNEQFF. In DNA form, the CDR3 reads TGTGCCAGCAGCTTAGATGGGACTACCCCGCCCCGCAATGAGCAGTTCTTC. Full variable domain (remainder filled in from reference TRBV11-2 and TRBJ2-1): EAGVAQSPRYKIIEKRQSVAFWCNPISGHATLYWYQQILGQGPKLLIQFQNNGVVDDSQLPKDRFSAERLKGVDSTLKIQPAKLEDSAVYLCASSLDGTTPPRNEQFFGPGTRLTVL.

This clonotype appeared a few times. The CDR3 bases are TGTGCCAGCAGCCCTCGGGACTCGGTGTGGCAAGAGACCCAGTACTTC. Translated, it gives CASSPRDSVWQETQYF. The chain joins TRBV9 to TRBJ2-5; tentative D call: TRBD2 (6 bases). Germline-derived CDR1 and CDR2 are SGDLS and YYNGEE. The CDR3 sequence is 16 residues long. The V end lost 4 bases, the J end lost 2 bases, and 18 bases lay between the germline ends. Together with reference TRBV9 and TRBJ2-5, the CDR3 gives the full variable domain: DSGVTQTPKHLITATGQRVTLRCSPRSGDLSVYWYQQSLDQGLQFLIQYYNGEERAKGNILERFSAQQFPDLHSELNLSSLELGDSALYFCASSPRDSVWQETQYFGPGTRLLVL.

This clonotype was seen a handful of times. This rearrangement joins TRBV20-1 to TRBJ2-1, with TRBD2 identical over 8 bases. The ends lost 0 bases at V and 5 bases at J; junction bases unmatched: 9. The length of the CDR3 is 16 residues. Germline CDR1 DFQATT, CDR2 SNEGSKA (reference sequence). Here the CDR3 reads CSAREGMEAGDNEQFF. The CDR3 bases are TGCAGTGCTAGAGAAGGCATGGAAGCGGGGGACAATGAGCAGTTCTTC.

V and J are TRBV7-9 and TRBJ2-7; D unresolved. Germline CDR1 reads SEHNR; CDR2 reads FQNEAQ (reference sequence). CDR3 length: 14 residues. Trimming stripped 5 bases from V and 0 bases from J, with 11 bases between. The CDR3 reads CASSPSGFSYEQYF. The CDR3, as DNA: TGTGCCAGCAGCCCCTCAGGTTTCTCCTACGAGCAGTACTTC.

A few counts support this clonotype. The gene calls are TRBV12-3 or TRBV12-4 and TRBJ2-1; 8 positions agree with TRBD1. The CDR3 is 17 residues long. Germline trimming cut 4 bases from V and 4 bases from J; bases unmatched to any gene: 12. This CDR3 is CASSSALDRVVYNEQFF. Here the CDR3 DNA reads TGTGCCAGCAGTTCAGCCTTGGACAGGGTGGTGTACAATGAGCAGTTCTTC.

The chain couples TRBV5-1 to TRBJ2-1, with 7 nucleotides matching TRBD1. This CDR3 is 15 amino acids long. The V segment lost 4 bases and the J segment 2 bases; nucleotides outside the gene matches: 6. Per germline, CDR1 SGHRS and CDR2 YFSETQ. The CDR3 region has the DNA TGCGCCAGCAGCAAAGACAGGGTGGCCTACAATGAGCAGTTCTTC. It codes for CASSKDRVAYNEQFF.

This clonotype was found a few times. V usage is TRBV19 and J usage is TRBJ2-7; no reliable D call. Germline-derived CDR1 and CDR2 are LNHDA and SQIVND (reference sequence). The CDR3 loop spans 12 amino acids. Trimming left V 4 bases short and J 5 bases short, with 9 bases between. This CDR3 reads CASSTRADEQYF. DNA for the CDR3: TGTGCCAGTAGTACGCGAGCAGACGAGCAGTACTTC. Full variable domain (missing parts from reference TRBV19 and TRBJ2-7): DGGITQSPKYLFRKEGQNVTLSCEQNLNHDAMYWYRQDPGQGLRLIYYSQIVNDFQKGDIAEGYSVSREKKESFPLTVTSAQKNPTAFYLCASSTRADEQYFGPGTRLTVT.

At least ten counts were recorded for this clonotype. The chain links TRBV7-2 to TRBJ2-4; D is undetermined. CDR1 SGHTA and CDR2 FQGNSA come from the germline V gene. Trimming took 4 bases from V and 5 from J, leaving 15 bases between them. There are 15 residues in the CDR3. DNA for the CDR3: TGTGCCAGCAGCTCAGATCGGAGTAGCCAAAACATTCAGTACTTC. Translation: CASSSDRSSQNIQYF.

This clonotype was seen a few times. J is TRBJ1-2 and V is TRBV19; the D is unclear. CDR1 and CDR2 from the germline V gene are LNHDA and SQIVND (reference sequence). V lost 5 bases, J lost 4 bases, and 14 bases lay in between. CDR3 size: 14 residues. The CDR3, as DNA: TGTGCCAGTAGTCAGGATCCGGCCCTCTATGGCTACACCTTC. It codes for CASSQDPALYGYTF.

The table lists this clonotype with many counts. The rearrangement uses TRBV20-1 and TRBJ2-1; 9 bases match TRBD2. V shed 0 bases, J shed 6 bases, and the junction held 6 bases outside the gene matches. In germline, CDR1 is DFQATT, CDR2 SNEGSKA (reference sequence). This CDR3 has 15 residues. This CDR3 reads CSARDPLAGPNEQFF. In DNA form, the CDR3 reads TGCAGTGCTAGAGATCCTCTAGCGGGACCCAATGAGCAGTTCTTC.

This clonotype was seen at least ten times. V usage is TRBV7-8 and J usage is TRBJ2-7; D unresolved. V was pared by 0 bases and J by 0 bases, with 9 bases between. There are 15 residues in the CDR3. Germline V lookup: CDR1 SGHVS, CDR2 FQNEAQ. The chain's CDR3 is CASSLAVGSSYEQYF. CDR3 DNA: TGTGCCAGCAGCTTAGCGGTTGGGTCCTCCTACGAGCAGTACTTC.

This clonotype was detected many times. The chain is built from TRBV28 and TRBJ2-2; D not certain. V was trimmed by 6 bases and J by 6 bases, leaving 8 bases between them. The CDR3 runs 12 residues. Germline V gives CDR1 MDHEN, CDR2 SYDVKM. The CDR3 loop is CASRPNPGELFF. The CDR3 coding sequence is TGTGCCAGCAGACCGAATCCCGGGGAGCTGTTTTTT.

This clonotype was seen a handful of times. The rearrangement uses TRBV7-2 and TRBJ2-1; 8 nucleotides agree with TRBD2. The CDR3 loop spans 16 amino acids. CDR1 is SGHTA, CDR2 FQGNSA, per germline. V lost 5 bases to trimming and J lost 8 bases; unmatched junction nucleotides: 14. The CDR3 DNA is TGTGCCAGCAGCGCTCCGGGACTAGGATCTTTGGATGAGCAGTTCTTC. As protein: CASSAPGLGSLDEQFF.

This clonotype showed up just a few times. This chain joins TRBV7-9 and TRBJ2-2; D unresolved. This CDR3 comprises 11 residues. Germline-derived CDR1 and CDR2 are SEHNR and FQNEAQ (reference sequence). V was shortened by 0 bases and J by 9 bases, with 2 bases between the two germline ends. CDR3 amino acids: CASSLAWELFF. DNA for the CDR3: TGTGCCAGCAGCTTAGCTTGGGAGCTGTTTTTT.

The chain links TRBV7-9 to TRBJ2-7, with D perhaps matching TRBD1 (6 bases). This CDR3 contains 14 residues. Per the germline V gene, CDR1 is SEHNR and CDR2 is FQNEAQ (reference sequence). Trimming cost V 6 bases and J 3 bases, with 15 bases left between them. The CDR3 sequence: CASSPPTGNYEQYF. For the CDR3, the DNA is TGTGCCAGCAGTCCCCCCACAGGGAACTACGAGCAGTACTTC.

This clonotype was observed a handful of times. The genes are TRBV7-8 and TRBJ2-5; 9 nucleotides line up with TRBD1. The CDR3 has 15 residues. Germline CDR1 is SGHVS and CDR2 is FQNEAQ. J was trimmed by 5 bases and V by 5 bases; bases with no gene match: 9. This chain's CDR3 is CASSVTGGWGETQYF. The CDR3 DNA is TGTGCCAGCAGCGTTACAGGGGGCTGGGGGGAGACCCAGTACTTC.

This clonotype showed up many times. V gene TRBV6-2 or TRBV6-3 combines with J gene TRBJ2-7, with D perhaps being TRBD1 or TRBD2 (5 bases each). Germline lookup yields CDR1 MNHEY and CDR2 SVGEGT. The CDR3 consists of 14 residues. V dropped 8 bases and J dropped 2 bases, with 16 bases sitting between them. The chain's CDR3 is CASRRGVGTYEQYF. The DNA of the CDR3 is TGTGCCAGCCGCCGAGGGGTAGGCACCTACGAGCAGTACTTC.

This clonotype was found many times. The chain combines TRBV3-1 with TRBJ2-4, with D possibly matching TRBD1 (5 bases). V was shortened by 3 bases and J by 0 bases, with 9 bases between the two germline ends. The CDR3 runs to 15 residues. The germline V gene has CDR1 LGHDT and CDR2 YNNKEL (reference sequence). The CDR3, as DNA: TGTGCCAGCAGCCACACAGGAGTAGCCAAAAACATTCAGTACTTC. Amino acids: CASSHTGVAKNIQYF.

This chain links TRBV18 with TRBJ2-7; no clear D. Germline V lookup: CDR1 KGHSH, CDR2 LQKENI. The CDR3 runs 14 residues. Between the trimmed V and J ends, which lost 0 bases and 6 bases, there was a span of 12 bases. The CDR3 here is CASSPPSSKGEQYF. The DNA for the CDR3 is TGTGCCAGCTCACCACCTTCCTCTAAAGGCGAGCAGTACTTC.

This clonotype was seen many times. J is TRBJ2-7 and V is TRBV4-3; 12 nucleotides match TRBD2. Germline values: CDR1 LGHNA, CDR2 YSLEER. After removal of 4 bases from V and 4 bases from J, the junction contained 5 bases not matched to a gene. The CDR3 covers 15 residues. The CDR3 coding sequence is TGCGCCAGCAGCCCGGGACTAGCGGGCCGTTACGAGCAGTACTTC. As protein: CASSPGLAGRYEQYF.

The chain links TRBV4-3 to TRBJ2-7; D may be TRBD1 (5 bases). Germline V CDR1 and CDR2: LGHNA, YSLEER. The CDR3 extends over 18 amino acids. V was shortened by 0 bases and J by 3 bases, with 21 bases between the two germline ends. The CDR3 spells CASSQDGQGGDIRYEQYF. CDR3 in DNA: TGCGCCAGCAGCCAAGATGGGCAGGGTGGGGATATCCGCTACGAGCAGTACTTC.

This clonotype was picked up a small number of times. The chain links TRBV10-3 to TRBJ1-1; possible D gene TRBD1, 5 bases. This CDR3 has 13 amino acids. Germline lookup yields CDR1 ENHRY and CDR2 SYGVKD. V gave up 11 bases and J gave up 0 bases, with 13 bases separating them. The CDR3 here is CAARADLNTEAFF. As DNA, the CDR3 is TGTGCCGCCAGGGCCGACTTGAACACTGAAGCTTTCTTT.

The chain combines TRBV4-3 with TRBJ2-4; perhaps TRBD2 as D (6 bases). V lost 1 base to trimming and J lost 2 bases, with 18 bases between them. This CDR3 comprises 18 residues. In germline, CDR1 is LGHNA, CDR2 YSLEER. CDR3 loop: CASSQGGGVVSSKNIQYF. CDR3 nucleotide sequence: TGCGCCAGCAGCCAAGGGGGAGGAGTAGTGAGTTCCAAAAACATTCAGTACTTC.